The T cell receptor beta chain under discussion was sequenced for a study of metastatic and nonmetastatic thyroid tumors (dated by TCRdb to 2020 to 2021). General notes on the study: Repertoires were compared across peripheral blood and tumor or nodule tissue samples from malignant and benign thyroid patients. The paper's findings and limits, for the study overall: In both blood and tumor samples, TCR beta diversity was reported to be significantly higher in malignant tumors than in benign nodules.

Based on its abundance in the sample, this clone is medium-sized (0.01 to 0.1%). What antigen it recognizes has not been identified. Nothing much larger sits one base from this clone, and base qualities are not available. The library was produced with PCR. Data came from an Illumina HiSeq 4000. High-throughput sequencing was used to profile the CDR3 region of the TCR beta-chain in every patient. In the paper's pipeline: The researchers built a classifier to tell apart papillary thyroid cancer patients with distant metastasis, based on CDR3 differences among clinicopathological groups. The Shannon index was used to assess repertoire diversity, and the Morisita-Horn index was used to assess tumor-blood repertoire similarity. The public sequencing data were trimmed at Q25 with fastp and processed into clonotypes with MiXCR by TCRdb, which kept only in-frame beta chains. TCRdb assigned the V and J calls; the authors' analysis was not used. Counted in this sample were roughly 20,000 clones; under 25% of them appeared once. In total, the top ten clones hold roughly 7.8% of the sample.

V is clipped by 4 bases and J by 3 bases, and the sequence between their germline boundaries is 14 bases long. Per the germline V gene, SNHLY is the CDR1 and FYNNEI is the CDR2. The CDR3 goes from the cysteine to the phenylalanine over 15 residues. CDR3 DNA only is kept here, 45 bases in frame from base 1. No treatment had been received by any patient before thyroid surgery. Using T-cell receptor beta sequencing, the study looked back at clinical samples from patients collected from about 2011 to 2018. The sequence came from a female donor with papillary thyroid cancer or a benign thyroid nodule (not recorded which). Some clones in this sample may be carry-over from other donors' samples. The source material was adjacent normal tissue. The V and J genes are TRBV2 and TRBJ2-3; no D segment can be confidently identified. The nucleotide sequence is TGTGCCAGCAGTGTATCAGCGAAGGGAACAGATACGCAGTATTTT. Its coded protein is CASSVSAKGTDTQYF. Full variable domain (CDR3 extended with the reference TRBV2 and TRBJ2-3 proteins): EPEVTQTPSHQVTQMGQEVILRCVPISNHLYFYWYRQILGQKVEFLVSFYNNEISEKSEIFDDQFSVERPDGSNFTLKIRSTKLEDSAMYFCASSVSAKGTDTQYFGPGTRLTVL.